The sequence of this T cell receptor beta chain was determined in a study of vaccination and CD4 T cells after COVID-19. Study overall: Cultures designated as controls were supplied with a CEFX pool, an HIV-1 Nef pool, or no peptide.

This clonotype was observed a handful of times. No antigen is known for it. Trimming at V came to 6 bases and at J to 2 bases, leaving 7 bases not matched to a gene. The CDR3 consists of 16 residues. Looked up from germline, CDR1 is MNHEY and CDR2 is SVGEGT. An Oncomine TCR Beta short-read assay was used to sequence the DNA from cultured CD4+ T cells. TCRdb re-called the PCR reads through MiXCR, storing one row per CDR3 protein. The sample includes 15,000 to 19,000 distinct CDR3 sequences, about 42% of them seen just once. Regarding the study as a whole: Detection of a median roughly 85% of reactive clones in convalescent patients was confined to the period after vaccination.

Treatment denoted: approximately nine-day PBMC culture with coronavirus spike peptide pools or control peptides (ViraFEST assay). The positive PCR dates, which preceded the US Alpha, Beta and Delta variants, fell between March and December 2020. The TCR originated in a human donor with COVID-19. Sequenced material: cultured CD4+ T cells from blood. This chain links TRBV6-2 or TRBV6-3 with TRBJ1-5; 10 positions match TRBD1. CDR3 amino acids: CASRSLGTGGNQPQHF. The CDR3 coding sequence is TGTGCCAGCAGATCCCTTGGGACAGGGGGCAATCAGCCCCAGCATTTT.